One and the same sample provided the 8 T cell receptor beta chains below, sequenced in a study of CD8+ T cells in alopecia areata. RNA was extracted and reverse transcribed into cDNA as the sequencing template. The method was immunoSEQ multiplex PCR; TCRdb's version includes in-frame clones alone and lacks a portion of them. Among 5,700 or so clones, around three fifths were seen once, and the ten largest hold over 9%. Patients with alopecia areata provided lesional scalp punch biopsies as well as peripheral blood. The sequencing used skin, collected at week 0. These receptor sequences come from a human donor with alopecia areata.

There are a few counts of this clone. The sample contains more than one DNA sequence encoding this CDR3. The chain's CDR3 is CASSLADTQYF. CDR3 DNA: TGCGCCAGCAGCCTAGCAGATACGCAGTATTTT. The rearrangement uses TRBV5-1 and TRBJ2-3; D gene ambiguous. The CDR3 covers 11 residues. V was trimmed by 4 bases and J by 4 bases, leaving 4 bases between them. Germline V lookup: CDR1 SGHRS, CDR2 YFSETQ.

CDR3 nucleotides: TGTGCCAGCAGCTTAGCTCACCCAGTCCGCCCTAGCACAGATACGCAGTATTTT. As protein: CASSLAHPVRPSTDTQYF. This rearrangement joins TRBV7-6 to TRBJ2-3; D is unresolved. The CDR3 runs to 18 residues. The V end was cut by 0 bases, the J end by 0 bases, with 16 bases between. CDR1 and CDR2 from the germline V gene are SGHVS and FNYEAQ.

This clone was picked up one time. J is TRBJ2-1 and V is TRBV7-9, with TRBD1 identical over 7 bases. The CDR3 covers 16 residues. CDR1 is SEHNR and CDR2 is FQNEAQ in the germline V gene (reference sequence). V shed 2 bases and J 2 bases; nucleotides not matched to a gene: 6. CDR3 DNA: TGTGCCAGCAGCTTACCCCGGGACAGACCCTACAATGAGCAGTTCTTC. Protein product: CASSLPRDRPYNEQFF.

CDR3 sequence (DNA): TGTGCCACCCGTTCCGGGACAGGCTTAGCGGGCGGCTACACCTTC. It specifies CATRSGTGLAGGYTF. V and J are TRBV6-5 and TRBJ1-2; 8 positions agree with TRBD1. Losses at the gene ends were 10 bases for V and 8 bases for J; bases not matched to a gene: 18. CDR1 and CDR2 from the germline V gene are MNHEY and SVGAGI. The length of the CDR3 is 15 residues.

The rearrangement uses TRBV25-1 and TRBJ2-4; TRBD1 might be the D (5 bases). Trimming stripped 2 bases from V and 1 base from J, with 12 bases between. This CDR3 is built from 16 residues. CDR1 and CDR2 (germline): MGHDK, SYGVNS. CDR3 protein: CASSEQGLAAKNIQYF. The CDR3 coding sequence is TGTGCCAGCAGTGAACAGGGCCTGGCTGCCAAAAACATTCAGTACTTC. Complete variable domain (other parts from reference TRBV25-1 and TRBJ2-4): EADIYQTPRYLVIGTGKKITLECSQTMGHDKMYWYQQDPGMELHLIHYSYGVNSTEKGDLSSESTVSRIRTEHFPLTLESARPSHTSQYLCASSEQGLAAKNIQYFGAGTRLSVL.

This sequence joins TRBV18 and TRBJ1-5; 12 nucleotides match TRBD1. Trimming took 2 bases from V and 7 from J; bases not matched to a gene: 3. The length of the CDR3 is 15 residues. The germline CDR1 and CDR2 sequences are KGHSH and LQKENI. CDR3 DNA sequence: TGTGCCAGCTCACCATCGGGGACAGGGGGCCAGCCCCAGCATTTT. It translates to CASSPSGTGGQPQHF.

This clone was detected only once. The rearrangement uses TRBV19 and TRBJ1-5; weak D call: TRBD1 (5 bases). This CDR3 spans 15 amino acids. The V end lost 5 bases, the J end lost 2 bases, and 13 bases lay between the germline ends. Germline CDR1 LNHDA, CDR2 SQIVND (reference sequence). The DNA of the CDR3 is TGTGCCAGTAGTGAGGGAGGGGCGGGCAATCAGCCCCAGCATTTT. Its protein product is CASSEGGAGNQPQHF.

This chain uses TRBV5-6 with TRBJ2-7; D gene ambiguous. Looked up from germline, CDR1 is SGHDT and CDR2 is YYEEEE. This CDR3 is 13 amino acids long. The ends were cut back, 4 bases at V and 2 bases at J, with 10 bases in the middle. The CDR3 DNA is TGTGCCAGCAGCACCCGGGCCACCTACGAGCAGTACTTC. The encoded protein is CASSTRATYEQYF. The complete variable domain, with remaining parts taken from reference TRBV5-6 and TRBJ2-7, reads DAGVTQSPTHLIKTRGQQVTLRCSPKSGHDTVSWYQQALGQGPQFIFQYYEEEERQRGNFPDRFSGHQFPNYSSELNVNALLLGDSALYLCASSTRATYEQYFGPGTRLTVT.